This TCR beta chain was obtained from a study of cytomegalovirus exposure and HLA in healthy donors. Note on this clone: What it binds is unknown.

Germline V gene lookup returns CDR1 MNHEY and CDR2 SVGAGI. The J segment lost 11 bases and the V segment lost 7 bases, leaving 15 bases of the junction unmatched. This CDR3 spans 14 amino acids. Notes on the study in general: Trimming of TCR beta V- and J-genes showed a link, identified in a later analysis, to a missense DCLRE1C variant.

The PCR made use of 60 Vbeta and 13 Jbeta primers. The protocol was immunoSEQ multiplex PCR, while the TCRdb copy is restricted to in-frame clones and leaves out a portion. The sample has fewer than 200,000 clones, 73% seen once. Material for sequencing was PBMCs. The origin of this receptor is a woman in her late teens or twenties in good health and CMV-seropositive. The J gene is TRBJ1-1, the V gene TRBV6-5, with 8 bases matching TRBD1. The CDR3 coding sequence is TGTGCCAGCACCCGGGGTGGACAGGGAGGAAGGGCTTTCTTT. It is translated as CASTRGGQGGRAFF.